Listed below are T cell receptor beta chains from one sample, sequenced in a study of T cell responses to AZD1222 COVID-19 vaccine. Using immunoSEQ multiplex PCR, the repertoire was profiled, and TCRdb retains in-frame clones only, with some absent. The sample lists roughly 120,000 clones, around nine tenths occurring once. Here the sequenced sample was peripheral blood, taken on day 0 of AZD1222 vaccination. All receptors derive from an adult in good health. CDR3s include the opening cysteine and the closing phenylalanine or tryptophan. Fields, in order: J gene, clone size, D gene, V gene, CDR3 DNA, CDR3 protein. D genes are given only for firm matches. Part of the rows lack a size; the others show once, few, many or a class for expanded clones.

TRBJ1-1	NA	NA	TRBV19	TGTGCCAGTAGTATAGATCCCGGGGGCACTGAAGCTTTCTTT	CASSIDPGGTEAFF
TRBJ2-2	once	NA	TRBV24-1	TGTGCCACCAGTGACCCTGGACAAGGAGTTGCCGGGGAGCTGTTTTTT	CATSDPGQGVAGELFF
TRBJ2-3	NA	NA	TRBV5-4	TGTGCCAGCAGCGGGGGTGGGGAGATTGGCACAGATACGCAGTATTTT	CASSGGGEIGTDTQYF
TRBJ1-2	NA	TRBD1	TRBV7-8	TGTGCCAGCAGCTTAGGATCAGGGGGCTATGGCTACACCTTC	CASSLGSGGYGYTF
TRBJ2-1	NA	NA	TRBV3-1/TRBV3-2	TGTGCCAGCAGTGGGGAAGGTTTGCAGTTCTTC	CASSGEGLQFF
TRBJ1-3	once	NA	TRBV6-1	TGTGCCAGCAGTGAAGTACACAGAACGGAAAGCACCATATATTTT	CASSEVHRTESTIYF
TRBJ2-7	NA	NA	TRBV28	TGTGCCAGCAGTTTATCAGGGAGGTACGAGCAGTACTTC	CASSLSGRYEQYF
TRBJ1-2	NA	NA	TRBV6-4	TGTGCCAGCAGTTCCAACCCCCGAGACCTCTATGGCTACACCTTC	CASSSNPRDLYGYTF
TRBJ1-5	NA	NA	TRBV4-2	TGTGCCAGCAGCCAAGATAGCGGCAGGGGTGCGGCGTGGCAGCCCCAGCATTTT	CASSQDSGRGAAWQPQHF
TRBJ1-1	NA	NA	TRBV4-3	TGCGCCAGCAGCCAATCGTCTGGGATTGAAGCTTTCTTT	CASSQSSGIEAFF
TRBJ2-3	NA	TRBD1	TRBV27	TGTGCCAGCAGCCCCGCCCGACAGGGCTTAACGCAGTATTTT	CASSPARQGLTQYF
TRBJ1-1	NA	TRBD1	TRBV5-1	TGCGCCAGCAGCCCTGGGGACAGAGTGAACACTGAAGCTTTCTTT	CASSPGDRVNTEAFF
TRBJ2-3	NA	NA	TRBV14	TGTGCCAGCAGCCAAGTTGGGTCAAATACGCAGTATTTT	CASSQVGSNTQYF
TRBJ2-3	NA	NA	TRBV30	TGTGCCTGGGAGACCGGGGGCACAGATACGCAGTATTTT	CAWETGGTDTQYF
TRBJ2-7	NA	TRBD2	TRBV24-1	TGTGCCACCGCCACCGGGGCTAGCGGCGAGCAGTACTTC	CATATGASGEQYF
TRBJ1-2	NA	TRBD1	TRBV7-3	TGTGCCTCAGGGGGAAACTATGGCTACACCTTC	CASGGNYGYTF
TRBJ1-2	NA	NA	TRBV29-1	TGCAGCACCAGCGGGGGTCGCAACTATGGCTACACCTTC	CSTSGGRNYGYTF
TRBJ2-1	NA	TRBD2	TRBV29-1	TGCAGCGTTGAATGGATTAGCGGGAGAATGAATGAGCAGTTCTTC	CSVEWISGRMNEQFF
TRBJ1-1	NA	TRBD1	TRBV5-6	TGTGCCAGCAGCTCCGAGGGACAGGTGAGGAACACTGAAGCTTTCTTT	CASSSEGQVRNTEAFF
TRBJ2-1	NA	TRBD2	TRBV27	TGTGCCAGCAGTCCTGTCACCGGGACTAGCATGATCTTC	CASSPVTGTSMIF
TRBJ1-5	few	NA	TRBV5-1	TGCGCCAGCAGCTCCGGCGGGGCTAATCAGCCCCAGCATTTT	CASSSGGANQPQHF
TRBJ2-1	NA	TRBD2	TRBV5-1	TGCGCCAGCAGCTTGGGAGTCGTCCGCGGGAGAGCCTACAATGAGCAGTTCTTC	CASSLGVVRGRAYNEQFF
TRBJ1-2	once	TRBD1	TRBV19	TGTGCCAGTAGTTCCAACAGGGGCCGACTCTATGGCTACACCTTC	CASSSNRGRLYGYTF
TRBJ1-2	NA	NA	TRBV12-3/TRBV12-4	TGTGCCAGCAGTTACCAGGGTTATGGCTACACCTTC	CASSYQGYGYTF
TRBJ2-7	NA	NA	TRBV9	TGTGCCAGCAGCGAGACGGGCAGATGGAATGGCGAGCAGTACTTC	CASSETGRWNGEQYF
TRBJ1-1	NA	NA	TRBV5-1	TGCGCCAGCAGCTTTACCTTTACCACTGAAGCTTTCTTT	CASSFTFTTEAFF
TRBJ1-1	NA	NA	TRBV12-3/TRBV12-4	TGTGCCACCTCGTTCCTGGGCATTGAAGCTTTCTTT	CATSFLGIEAFF
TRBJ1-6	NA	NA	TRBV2	TGTGCCAGCATAGCCGAGAGCTCCTATAATTCACCCCCCCACTTT	CASIAESSYNSPPHF
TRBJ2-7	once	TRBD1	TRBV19	TGTGCCAGTAGTACGAGGGACAGACCAGAAGGCGAGCAGTACTTC	CASSTRDRPEGEQYF
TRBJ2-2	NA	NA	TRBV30	TGTGCCTGGGGGGATATACAGGGGGAGCTGTTTTTT	CAWGDIQGELFF
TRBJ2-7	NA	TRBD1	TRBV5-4	TGTGCCAGCAGCCGGCAGGGGGCGCAGGAGCAGTACTTC	CASSRQGAQEQYF
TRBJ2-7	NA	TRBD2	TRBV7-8	TGTGCCAGCAGCTTAAGTTGGGAGGGACCTCGCTACGAGCAGTACTTC	CASSLSWEGPRYEQYF
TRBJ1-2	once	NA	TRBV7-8	TGTGCCAGCAGCTTAGCCAGGGAGACCGAGAAATCCTATGGCTACACCTTC	CASSLARETEKSYGYTF
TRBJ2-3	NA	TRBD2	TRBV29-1	TGCAGCTTAATAGCGGGGGGCACAGATACGCAGTATTTT	CSLIAGGTDTQYF